The T cell receptor beta chain described here comes from a study of control samples from healthy donors and cancer patients (TCRdb year 2020). Preparation of the library involved the immunoSEQ multiplex PCR assay. Imported from immuneACCESS, the table was reduced by TCRdb to in-frame sequences with V and J called. These copies leave out some clones; in studies compared against another copy, an unresolved V gene accounts for under half, and the cause of the remainder is not known. The sample profile shows approximately 150,000 clones; more than 85% of them were found once. The top ten constitute roughly 3.2% of the sample. Note on this clone: Its recognized antigen is unknown. Base qualities are not provided; no much larger clone lies one nucleotide away.

The CDR3 has 13 amino acids, counting the end cysteine and phenylalanine. Left in the record is the CDR3 DNA by itself, 39 bases read in frame from the first base. The V end loses 6 bases and the J end loses 8 bases, and a stretch of 16 bases separates them. The germline V gene supplies CDR1 MRHNA and CDR2 SNTAGT. The chain is encoded by TRBV6-4 joined to TRBJ1-2, and perhaps TRBD1 as D gene, on 6 matching bases. Specimen: blood. The receptor comes from a man younger than 45 in good health. The nucleotide sequence is given as TGTGCCAGCAGCGCAAACAGGGTTGGCGGCTACACCTTC. Its translation is CASSANRVGGYTF.